The T cell receptor beta chain described here comes from a study of T-cell memory formation after mild COVID-19. TCRdb processed the 5' RACE reads anew with MiXCR; each CDR3 protein has one entry. Of hundreds of thousands of distinct CDR3 sequences in the sample, about 20% were seen once. The sample holds a few counts of this clonotype. Per the germline V gene, CDR1 is LNHDA and CDR2 is SQIVND (reference sequence). The CDR3 is 13 amino acids. Between the trimmed V and J ends, which lost 7 bases and 3 bases, there was a span of 12 bases. The rearrangement links TRBV19 to TRBJ1-2; D gene unclear. Sequenced sample: PBMCs or a T cell subset sorted from them (not recorded which). The sequence was obtained from an adult woman who had mild COVID-19 (a few samples of this study predate the infection). Cell type and time point are not known. CDR3 nucleotides: TGTGCCAGTACCAGAGGCCGGGACTATGGCTACACCTTC. It yields the protein CASTRGRDYGYTF.